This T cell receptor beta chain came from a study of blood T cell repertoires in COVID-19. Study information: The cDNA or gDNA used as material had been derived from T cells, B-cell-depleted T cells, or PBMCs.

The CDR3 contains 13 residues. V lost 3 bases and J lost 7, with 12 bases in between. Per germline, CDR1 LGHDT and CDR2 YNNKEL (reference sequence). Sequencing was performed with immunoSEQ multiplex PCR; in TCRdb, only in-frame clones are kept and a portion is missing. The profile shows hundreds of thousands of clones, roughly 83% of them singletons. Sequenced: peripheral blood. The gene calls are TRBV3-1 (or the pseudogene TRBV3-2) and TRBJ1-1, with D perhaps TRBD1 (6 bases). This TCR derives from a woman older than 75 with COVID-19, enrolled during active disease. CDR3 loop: CASSQTGSSEAFF. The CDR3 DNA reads TGTGCCAGCAGCCAGACAGGTTCGAGTGAAGCTTTCTTT.